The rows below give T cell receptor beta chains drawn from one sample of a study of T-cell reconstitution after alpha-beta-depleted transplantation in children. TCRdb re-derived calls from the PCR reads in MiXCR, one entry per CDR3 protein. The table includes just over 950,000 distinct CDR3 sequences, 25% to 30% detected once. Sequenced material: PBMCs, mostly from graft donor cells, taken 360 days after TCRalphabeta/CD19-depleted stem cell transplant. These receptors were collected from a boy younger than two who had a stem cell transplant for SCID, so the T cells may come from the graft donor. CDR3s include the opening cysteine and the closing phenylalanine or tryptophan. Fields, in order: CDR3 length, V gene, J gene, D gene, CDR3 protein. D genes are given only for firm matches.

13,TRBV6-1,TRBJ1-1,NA,CASSEARGKGAFF
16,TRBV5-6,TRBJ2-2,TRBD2,CASSLPGLAGFGELFF
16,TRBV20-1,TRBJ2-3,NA,CSARGGPLSSTDTQYF
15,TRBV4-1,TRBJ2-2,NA,CASRGASSFTGELFF
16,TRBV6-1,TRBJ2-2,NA,CASRLPGRANTGELFF
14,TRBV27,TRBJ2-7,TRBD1,CASSPGGSIYEQYF
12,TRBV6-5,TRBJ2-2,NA,CASSYPTGELFF
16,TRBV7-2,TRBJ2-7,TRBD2,CASSLGLAGALYEQYF
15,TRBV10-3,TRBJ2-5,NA,CAISESDSYQETQYF
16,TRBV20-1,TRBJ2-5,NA,CSARDIGGRTGETQYF
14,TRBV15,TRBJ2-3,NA,CATSRDRGTDTQYF
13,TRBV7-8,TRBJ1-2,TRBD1,CASSPGGAGGYTF
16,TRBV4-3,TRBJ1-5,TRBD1,CASSQDHGQGNQPQHF
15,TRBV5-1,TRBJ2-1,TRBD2,CASSSSGGDYNEQFF
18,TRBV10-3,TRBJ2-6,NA,CAISERQGHLSGANVLTF
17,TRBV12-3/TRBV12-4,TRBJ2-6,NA,CASSRDAVVSGANVLTF
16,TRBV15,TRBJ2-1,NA,CATSRDSGFIINEQFF
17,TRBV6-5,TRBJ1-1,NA,CASSYGRPPLRNTEAFF
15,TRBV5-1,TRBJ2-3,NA,CASSLIGYDTDTQYF
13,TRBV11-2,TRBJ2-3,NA,CASSTGGAGTQYF
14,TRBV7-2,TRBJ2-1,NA,CASSLVVSFDEQFF
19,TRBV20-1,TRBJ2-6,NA,CSARNGSSLPSSGANVLTF
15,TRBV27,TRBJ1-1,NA,CASSFSRASAVEAFF
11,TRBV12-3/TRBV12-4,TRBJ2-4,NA,CASKQGFTVRF
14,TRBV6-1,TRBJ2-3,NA,CASSRTGNADTQYF
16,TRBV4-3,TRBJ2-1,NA,CASSQDELPGGNEQFF
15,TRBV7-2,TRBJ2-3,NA,CASSLTGGSTDTQYF
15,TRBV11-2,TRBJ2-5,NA,CASSLLRTAGETQYF
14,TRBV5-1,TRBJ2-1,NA,CASSLGQAAGEQFF
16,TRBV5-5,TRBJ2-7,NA,CASSPLGATSTYEQYF
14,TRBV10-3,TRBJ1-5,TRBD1,CAISEGTGMQPQHF
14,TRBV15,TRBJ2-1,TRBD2,CATSSSGGSYEQFF
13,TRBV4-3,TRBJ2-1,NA,CASSRIQGYEQFF
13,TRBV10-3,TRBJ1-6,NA,CATGQPYNSPLHF
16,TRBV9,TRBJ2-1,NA,CASSVGRGGLYNEQFF
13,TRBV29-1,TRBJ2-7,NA,CSVEWSSSYEQYF
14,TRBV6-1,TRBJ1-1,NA,CASRIGPLNTEAFF
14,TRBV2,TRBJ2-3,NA,CASPDGGRFDTQYF
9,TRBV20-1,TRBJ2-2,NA,CHHPGELFF
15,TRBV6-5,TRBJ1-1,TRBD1,CASSYSSGGRPEAFF
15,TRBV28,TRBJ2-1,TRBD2,CASSLGPVGGDEQFF
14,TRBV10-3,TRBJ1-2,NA,CAISDFEGGYGYTF
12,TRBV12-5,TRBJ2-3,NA,CASGPPTDTQYF
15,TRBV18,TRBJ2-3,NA,CASSPLDSGTDTQYF